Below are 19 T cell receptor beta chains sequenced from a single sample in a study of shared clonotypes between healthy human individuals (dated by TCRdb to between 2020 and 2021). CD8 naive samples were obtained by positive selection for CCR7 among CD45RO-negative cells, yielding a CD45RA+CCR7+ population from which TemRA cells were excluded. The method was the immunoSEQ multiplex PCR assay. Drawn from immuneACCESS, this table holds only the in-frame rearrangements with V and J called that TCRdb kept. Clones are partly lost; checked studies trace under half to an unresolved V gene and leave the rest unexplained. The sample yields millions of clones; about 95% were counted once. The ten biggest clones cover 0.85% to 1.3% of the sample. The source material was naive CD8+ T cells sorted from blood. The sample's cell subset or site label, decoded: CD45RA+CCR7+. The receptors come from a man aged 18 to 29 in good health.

CDR3 protein: CASSGLLGGEQYF. The CDR3 region has the DNA TGTGCCAGCTCGGGCCTCCTGGGAGGCGAGCAGTACTTC. This chain connects TRBV6-1 to TRBJ2-7; tentatively, D is TRBD2 (6 bases). V was cut by 8 bases and J by 6 bases, with 17 bases left in between. The CDR3 length is 13 residues. CDR1 MNHNS and CDR2 SASEGT come from the germline V gene.

The CDR3 reads CASSPLGGSSYNEQFF. For the CDR3, the DNA is TGTGCCAGTAGTCCGTTAGGGGGGAGCTCCTACAATGAGCAGTTCTTC. The chain links TRBV19 to TRBJ2-1; D is possibly TRBD1 or TRBD2 (6 bases each). Germline values: CDR1 LNHDA, CDR2 SQIVND (reference sequence). This CDR3 is 16 amino acids long. V dropped 5 bases and J dropped 0 bases, with 14 bases sitting between them.

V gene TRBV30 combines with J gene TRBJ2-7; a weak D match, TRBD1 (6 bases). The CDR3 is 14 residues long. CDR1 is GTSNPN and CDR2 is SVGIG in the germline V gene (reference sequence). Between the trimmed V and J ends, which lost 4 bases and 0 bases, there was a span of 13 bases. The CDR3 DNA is TGTGCCTGGAAGTTGGACAGCATCTCCTACGAGCAGTACTTC. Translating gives CAWKLDSISYEQYF.

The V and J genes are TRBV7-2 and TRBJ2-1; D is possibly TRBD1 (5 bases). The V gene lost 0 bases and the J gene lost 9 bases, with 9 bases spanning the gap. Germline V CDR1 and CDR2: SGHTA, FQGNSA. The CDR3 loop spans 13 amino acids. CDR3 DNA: TGTGCCAGCAGCTTAGCTAGTGGGGCTGAGCAGTTCTTC. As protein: CASSLASGAEQFF.

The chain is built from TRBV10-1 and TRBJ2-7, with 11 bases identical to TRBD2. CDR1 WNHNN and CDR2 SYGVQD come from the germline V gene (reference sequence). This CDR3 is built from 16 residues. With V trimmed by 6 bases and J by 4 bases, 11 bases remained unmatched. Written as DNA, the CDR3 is TGCGCCAGCAGCCAAACGACTAGCGGGAAAGGTTACGAGCAGTACTTC. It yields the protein CASSQTTSGKGYEQYF.

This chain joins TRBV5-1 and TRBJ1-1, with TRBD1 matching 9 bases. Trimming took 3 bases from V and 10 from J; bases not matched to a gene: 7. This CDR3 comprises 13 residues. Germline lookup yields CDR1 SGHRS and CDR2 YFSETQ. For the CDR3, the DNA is TGCGCCAGCAGCTCGGGGACAGGGTTGGGAGCTTTCTTT. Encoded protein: CASSSGTGLGAFF.

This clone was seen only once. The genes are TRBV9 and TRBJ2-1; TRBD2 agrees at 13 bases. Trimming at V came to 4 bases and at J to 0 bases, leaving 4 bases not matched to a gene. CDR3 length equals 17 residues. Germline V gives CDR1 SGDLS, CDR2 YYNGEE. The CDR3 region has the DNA TGTGCCAGCAGCCCGGGGACTAGCGGGGCCTCCTACAATGAGCAGTTCTTC. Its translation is CASSPGTSGASYNEQFF.

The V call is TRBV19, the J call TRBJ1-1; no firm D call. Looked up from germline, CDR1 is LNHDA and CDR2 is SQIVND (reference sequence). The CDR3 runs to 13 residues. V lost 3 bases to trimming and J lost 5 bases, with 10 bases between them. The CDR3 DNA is TGTGCCAGTAGTATCTGGTCGGAAACTGAAGCTTTCTTT. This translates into CASSIWSETEAFF.

The CDR3 DNA sequence: TGTGCCAGCAGTTACTCAGGCCCCGGAAACATTCAGTACTTC. Its translation is CASSYSGPGNIQYF. The rearrangement links TRBV6-5 to TRBJ2-4; D unclear. CDR3 length: 14 residues. CDR1 MNHEY and CDR2 SVGAGI come from the germline V gene. Trimming took 0 bases from V and 6 from J, leaving 9 bases between them.

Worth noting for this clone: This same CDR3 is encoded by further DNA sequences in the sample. CDR3: CAISEGADYEQYF. CDR3 nucleotides: TGTGCCATCAGTGAGGGGGCGGACTACGAGCAGTACTTC. This chain joins TRBV10-3 and TRBJ2-7; a weak D match, TRBD1 (5 bases). V was clipped by 2 bases and J by 3 bases, with 8 bases between them. Germline CDR1 is ENHRY and CDR2 is SYGVKD. The CDR3 runs 13 residues.

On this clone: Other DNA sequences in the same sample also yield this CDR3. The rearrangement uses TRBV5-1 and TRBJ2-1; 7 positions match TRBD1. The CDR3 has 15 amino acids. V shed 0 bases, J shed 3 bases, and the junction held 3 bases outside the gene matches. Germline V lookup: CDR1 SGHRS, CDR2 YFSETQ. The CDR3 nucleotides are TGCGCCAGCAGCTTGGGAGGGGGCCTCTACAATGAGCAGTTCTTC. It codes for CASSLGGGLYNEQFF.

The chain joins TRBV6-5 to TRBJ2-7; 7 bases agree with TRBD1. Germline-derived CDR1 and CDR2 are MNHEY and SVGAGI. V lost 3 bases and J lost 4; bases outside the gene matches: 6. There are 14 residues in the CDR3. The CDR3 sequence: CASSYTQGRYEQYF. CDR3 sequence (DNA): TGTGCCAGCAGTTATACACAGGGGCGGTACGAGCAGTACTTC.

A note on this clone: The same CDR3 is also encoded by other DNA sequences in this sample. In nucleotides, the CDR3 is TGTGCCAGCAGTCTAGCGGGAGCGGAGACCCAGTACTTC. Protein product: CASSLAGAETQYF. The rearrangement links TRBV5-4 to TRBJ2-5; 10 nucleotides align to TRBD2. The CDR3 covers 13 residues. CDR1 is SGHNT, CDR2 YYREEE, per germline (reference sequence). J lost 5 bases, V lost 5 bases, and 3 bases had no gene match.

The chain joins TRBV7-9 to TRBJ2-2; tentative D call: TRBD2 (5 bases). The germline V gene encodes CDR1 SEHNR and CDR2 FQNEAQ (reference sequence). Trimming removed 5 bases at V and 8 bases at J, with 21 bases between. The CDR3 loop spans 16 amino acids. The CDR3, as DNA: TGTGCCAGCAGCCCCCGAGCGACTACCCTCTTGGGGGAGCTGTTTTTT. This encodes CASSPRATTLLGELFF.

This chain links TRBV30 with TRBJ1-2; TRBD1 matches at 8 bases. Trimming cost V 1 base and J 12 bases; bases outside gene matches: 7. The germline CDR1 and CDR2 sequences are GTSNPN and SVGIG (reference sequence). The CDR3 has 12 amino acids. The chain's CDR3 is CAWSGQGAFDTF. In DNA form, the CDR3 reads TGTGCCTGGAGTGGGCAGGGGGCCTTTGACACCTTC.

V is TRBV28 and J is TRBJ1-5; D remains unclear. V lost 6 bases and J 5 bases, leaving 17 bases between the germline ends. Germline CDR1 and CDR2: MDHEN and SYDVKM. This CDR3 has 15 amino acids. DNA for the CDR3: TGTGCCAGCAGCCGGGAAGTTATATCAGATCAGCCCCAGCATTTT. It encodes CASSREVISDQPQHF.

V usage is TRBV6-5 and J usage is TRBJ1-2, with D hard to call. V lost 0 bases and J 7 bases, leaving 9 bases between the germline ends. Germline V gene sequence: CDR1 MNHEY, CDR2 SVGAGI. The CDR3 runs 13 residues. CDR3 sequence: CASSYSNLAGYTF. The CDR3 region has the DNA TGTGCCAGCAGTTACTCGAATTTAGCTGGCTACACCTTC.

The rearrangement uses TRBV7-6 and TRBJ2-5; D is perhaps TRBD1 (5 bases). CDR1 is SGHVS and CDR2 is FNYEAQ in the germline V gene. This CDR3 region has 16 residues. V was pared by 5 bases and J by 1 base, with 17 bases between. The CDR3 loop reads CASSPNKGLFQETQYF. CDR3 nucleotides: TGTGCCAGCAGCCCGAATAAGGGGCTATTCCAAGAGACCCAGTACTTC.

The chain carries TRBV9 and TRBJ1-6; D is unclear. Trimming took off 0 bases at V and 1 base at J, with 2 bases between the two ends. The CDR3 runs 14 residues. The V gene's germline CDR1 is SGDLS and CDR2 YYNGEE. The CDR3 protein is CASSVASYNSPLHF. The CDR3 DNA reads TGTGCCAGCAGCGTAGCATCCTATAATTCACCCCTCCACTTT.